Listed below are T cell receptor beta chains from one sample, sequenced in a study of blood T cell repertoires in COVID-19. The data were produced by immunoSEQ multiplex PCR, yet TCRdb's version contains in-frame clones alone and is incomplete. The data hold 170,000 or so clones, with 75% to 90% observed a single time. Sequencing input: peripheral blood. These TCRs come from a woman aged 55-70 years with acute or convalescent COVID-19. CDR3s include the opening cysteine and the closing phenylalanine or tryptophan. D genes are given only for firm matches. Size tells how often a clone was seen (once, few, many) or the class of an expanded clone, and some rows leave it out.

TRBV19	once	-	TRBJ2-1	CASSLVLALDHNEQFF	TGTGCCAGTAGTTTAGTACTAGCTCTGGACCACAATGAGCAGTTCTTC
TRBV7-2	-	-	TRBJ1-1	CASSLASNNMNTEAFF	TGTGCCAGCAGCTTAGCAAGTAACAATATGAACACTGAAGCTTTCTTT
TRBV5-6	-	-	TRBJ1-6	CASSLPGPNSPLHF	TGTGCCAGCAGCTTGCCAGGGCCCAATTCACCCCTCCACTTT
TRBV5-4	-	TRBD1	TRBJ2-2	CASSLAGTVNTGELFF	TGTGCCAGCAGCTTGGCCGGGACAGTCAACACCGGGGAGCTGTTTTTT
TRBV7-2	-	TRBD1	TRBJ1-2	CASSPGDRGRGGYTF	TGTGCCAGCAGCCCGGGGGACAGGGGTAGGGGTGGCTACACCTTC
TRBV7-2	-	TRBD1	TRBJ1-5	CASSRQEGAGQPQHF	TGTGCCAGCAGCCGTCAAGAGGGGGCGGGTCAGCCCCAGCATTTT
TRBV3-1/TRBV3-2	-	-	TRBJ1-2	CASSQDKGPRTYGYTF	TGTGCCAGCAGCCAAGATAAGGGGCCGAGGACCTATGGCTACACCTTC
TRBV7-3	once	-	TRBJ2-2	CASSLNSLIGELFF	TGTGCCAGCAGCTTAAACAGCTTGATCGGGGAGCTGTTTTTT
TRBV7-2	-	TRBD2	TRBJ2-5	CASSLVLAGAGTQYF	TGTGCCAGCAGCTTAGTACTAGCGGGGGCCGGGACCCAGTACTTC
TRBV3-1/TRBV3-2	-	-	TRBJ2-1	CASSQGTPTGHEQFF	TGTGCCAGCAGCCAAGGGACCCCAACAGGGCACGAGCAGTTCTTC
TRBV7-9	-	-	TRBJ1-6	CASTASWGGNNSPLHF	TGTGCCAGCACCGCTTCGTGGGGGGGGAATAATTCACCCCTCCACTTT
TRBV28	-	TRBD1	TRBJ1-3	CASSSDRAGNTIYF	TGTGCCAGCAGTTCCGACAGGGCTGGAAACACCATATATTTT
TRBV6-2/TRBV6-3	-	-	TRBJ2-5	CASSTPRAGRETQYF	TGTGCCAGCAGTACCCCCAGGGCGGGGAGAGAGACCCAGTACTTC
TRBV6-5	-	TRBD1	TRBJ1-2	CASSYGQGRGYGYTF	TGTGCCAGCAGTTACGGACAGGGAAGAGGCTATGGCTACACCTTC
TRBV6-5	-	-	TRBJ1-2	CASRPGQSHGYTF	TGTGCCAGCAGACCAGGACAGTCTCATGGCTACACCTTC
TRBV6-2/TRBV6-3	-	-	TRBJ2-5	CASSYGAGQTQYF	TGTGCCAGCAGTTACGGGGCCGGACAGACCCAGTACTTC
TRBV18	-	-	TRBJ1-2	CASSQPTGTVGYTF	TGTGCCAGCTCACAGCCGACAGGCACGGTTGGCTACACCTTC
TRBV5-1	-	-	TRBJ2-7	CASRQATPTYEQYF	TGCGCCAGCAGGCAGGCGACACCCACCTACGAGCAGTACTTC
TRBV11-3	-	-	TRBJ2-2	CASSRQGITGELFF	TGTGCCAGCAGCCGTCAGGGGATCACCGGGGAGCTGTTTTTT
TRBV6-6	-	-	TRBJ1-1	CASSYSPGLYTEAFF	TGTGCCAGCAGTTACTCGCCCGGGTTGTACACTGAAGCTTTCTTT
TRBV3-1/TRBV3-2	once	-	TRBJ1-1	CASSQDPRVGLNTEAFF	TGTGCCAGCAGCCAAGATCCGCGGGTGGGCCTGAACACTGAAGCTTTCTTT
TRBV11-2	few	TRBD2	TRBJ2-7	CASSDSGGAEQYF	TGTGCCAGCAGCGATAGCGGGGGGGCCGAGCAGTACTTC
TRBV6-6	-	-	TRBJ1-2	CASSFQDTDYGYTF	TGTGCCAGCTCATTCCAGGATACGGACTATGGCTACACCTTC
TRBV30	-	-	TRBJ1-4	CAWSGQDWLNEKLFF	TGTGCCTGGAGTGGACAGGATTGGCTAAATGAAAAACTGTTTTTT
TRBV7-2	-	-	TRBJ1-5	CASSLGPRSNQPQHF	TGTGCCAGCAGCTTAGGTCCTCGGAGCAATCAGCCCCAGCATTTT
TRBV7-2	-	-	TRBJ2-3	CASSHRAPGGTDTQYF	TGTGCCAGCAGCCACCGGGCCCCGGGAGGCACAGATACGCAGTATTTT
TRBV6-5	-	-	TRBJ2-7	CASRSDSTYEQYF	TGTGCCAGCCGTTCCGACAGTACCTACGAGCAGTACTTC
TRBV19	-	TRBD1	TRBJ1-1	CASSALLDRYGGAFF	TGTGCCAGTAGTGCACTTCTGGACAGGTACGGAGGAGCTTTCTTT
TRBV15	few	TRBD1	TRBJ1-4	CATSRDEKGAREKLFF	TGTGCCACCAGCAGAGATGAGAAGGGGGCGAGAGAAAAACTGTTTTTT
TRBV10-2	-	-	TRBJ1-5	CASGGSNQPQHF	TGCGCCAGCGGGGGGAGCAATCAGCCCCAGCATTTT
TRBV9	-	TRBD1	TRBJ1-5	CASSDGTGLYQPQHF	TGTGCCAGCAGCGATGGGACAGGACTGTATCAGCCCCAGCATTTT
TRBV11-3	-	-	TRBJ2-7	CASSLGASSREQYF	TGTGCCAGCAGCTTAGGGGCCAGCTCGCGCGAGCAGTACTTC
TRBV18	-	-	TRBJ1-3	CASSPLSRAEAGNTIYF	TGTGCCAGCTCACCCCTATCCAGGGCAGAAGCTGGAAACACCATATATTTT
TRBV5-1	few	-	TRBJ2-7	CASSLGPAYEQYF	TGCGCCAGCAGCTTGGGGCCCGCCTACGAGCAGTACTTC
TRBV5-1	few	TRBD2	TRBJ2-1	CASSFAITSGQEHNEQFF	TGCGCCAGCAGCTTCGCCATAACTAGCGGTCAAGAACACAATGAGCAGTTCTTC
TRBV30	-	TRBD1	TRBJ1-6	CAWWAGGRNSPLHF	TGTGCCTGGTGGGCAGGGGGCAGGAATTCACCCCTCCACTTT
TRBV7-2	-	-	TRBJ1-2	CASSLSGREDYGYTF	TGTGCCAGCAGCTTATCGGGGCGGGAGGACTATGGCTACACCTTC
TRBV7-8	-	TRBD1	TRBJ1-5	CASSPGGQGIQPQHF	TGTGCCAGCAGCCCAGGCGGACAGGGGATTCAGCCCCAGCATTTT
TRBV11-3	few	TRBD1	TRBJ2-7	CASSLRTGYEQYF	TGTGCCAGCAGCCTCCGGACAGGGTACGAGCAGTACTTC
TRBV7-3	-	-	TRBJ1-1	CASSLLGQNGEAFF	TGTGCCAGCAGTCTTCTGGGCCAGAACGGTGAAGCTTTCTTT
TRBV6-5	-	TRBD1	TRBJ1-2	CASSSLGQGEISYTF	TGTGCCAGCAGTTCCCTTGGACAGGGAGAAATTAGCTACACCTTC